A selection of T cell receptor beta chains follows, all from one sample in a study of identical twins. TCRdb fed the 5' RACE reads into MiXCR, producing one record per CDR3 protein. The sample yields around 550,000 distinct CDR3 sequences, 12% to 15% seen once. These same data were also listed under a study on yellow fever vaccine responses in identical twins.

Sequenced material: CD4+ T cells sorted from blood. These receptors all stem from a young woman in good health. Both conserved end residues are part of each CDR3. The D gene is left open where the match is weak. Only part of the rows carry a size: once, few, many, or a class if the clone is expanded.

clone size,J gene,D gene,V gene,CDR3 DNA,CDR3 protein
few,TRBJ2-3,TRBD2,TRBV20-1,TGCAGTGCTAGTAGGACTAGCGGGAGGGTTAGTGCCTCAGATACGCAGTATTTT,CSASRTSGRVSASDTQYF
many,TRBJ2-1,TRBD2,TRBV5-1,TGCGCCAGCAGGCCCGGGACTAGCGGCGACTACAATGAGCAGTTCTTC,CASRPGTSGDYNEQFF
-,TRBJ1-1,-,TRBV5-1,TGCGCCAGCAGCCTTACCGACAGCCAAAGTGGGGCTTTCTTT,CASSLTDSQSGAFF
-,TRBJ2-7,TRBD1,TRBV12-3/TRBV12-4,TGTGCCAGCAGCCGACAGGGGGCCCCCTACGAGCAGTACTTC,CASSRQGAPYEQYF
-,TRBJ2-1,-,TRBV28,TGTGCCAGCAGTTCACCCTTATTAGTTCCGGGGACTCAGGATGAGCAGTTCTTC,CASSSPLLVPGTQDEQFF
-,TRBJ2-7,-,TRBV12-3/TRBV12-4,TGTGCCAGCGCCCTCGGTGTAGTAAGGGTTGGCTACGAGCAGTACTTC,CASALGVVRVGYEQYF
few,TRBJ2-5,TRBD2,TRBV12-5,TGTGCTAGTGGTTTGAACCCAAAAGACGGGGGGGCCCAAGAGACCCAGTACTTC,CASGLNPKDGGAQETQYF
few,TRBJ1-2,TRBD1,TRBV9,TGTGCCAGCAGCGTAAGCCGGGACAGGGGTTTGGTGGGCTACACCTTC,CASSVSRDRGLVGYTF
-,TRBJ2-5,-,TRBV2,TGTGCCAGCAGTGGGAACGCCGCTCAAGAGACCCAGTACTTC,CASSGNAAQETQYF
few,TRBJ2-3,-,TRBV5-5,TGTGCCAGCAGAACAGGGATAGAGGTCACAGATACGCAGTATTTT,CASRTGIEVTDTQYF
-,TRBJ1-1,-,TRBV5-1,TGCGCCAGCAGCGCTACAGGGCTGAACACTGAAGCTTTCTTT,CASSATGLNTEAFF
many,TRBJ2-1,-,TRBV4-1,TGCGCCAGCAGCCAAGATCGAGGCAGGGTAGGGTACAATGAGCAGTTCTTC,CASSQDRGRVGYNEQFF
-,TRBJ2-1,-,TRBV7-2,TGTGCCAGCAGCCTATTGGGGCAGTTCTTC,CASSLLGQFF
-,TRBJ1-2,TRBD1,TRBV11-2,TGTGCCAGCAGCACACCGGGACAGGTGATTTACGGCTACACCTTC,CASSTPGQVIYGYTF
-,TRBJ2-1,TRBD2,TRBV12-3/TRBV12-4,TGTGCCAGCAGTTTGGGCGGGAGCAGCAATGAGCAGTTCTTC,CASSLGGSSNEQFF
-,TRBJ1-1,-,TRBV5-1,TGCGCCAGCAGATTACAGGGAGCAATGAACACTGAAGCTTTCTTT,CASRLQGAMNTEAFF
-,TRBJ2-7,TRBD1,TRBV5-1,TGCGCCAGCAGGGGGGGACAGGGGTACGAGCAGTACTTC,CASRGGQGYEQYF
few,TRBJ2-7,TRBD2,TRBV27,TGTGCCAGCAGAATGAAGCGGGAGGTGAGCTACGAGCAGTACTTC,CASRMKREVSYEQYF
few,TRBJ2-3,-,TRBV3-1,TGTGCCAGCAGCCACGACACATTTAGGGGTACGCAGTATTTT,CASSHDTFRGTQYF
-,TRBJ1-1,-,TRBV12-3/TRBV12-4,TGTGCCAGCAGTTTAGTCCCGGGGATGGGCACTGAAGCTTTCTTT,CASSLVPGMGTEAFF
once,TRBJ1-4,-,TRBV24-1,TGTGCCACCAGTGACCCCAAGGGAGGGGACTTAGGAAAACTGTTTTTT,CATSDPKGGDLGKLFF
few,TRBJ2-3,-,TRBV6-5,TGTGCCAGCAGTCCCGGACATGGCACATATACGCAGTATTTT,CASSPGHGTYTQYF
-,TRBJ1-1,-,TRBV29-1,TGCAGCGTCCTAGGGTCCATCCCATGGAACACTGAAGCTTTCTTT,CSVLGSIPWNTEAFF
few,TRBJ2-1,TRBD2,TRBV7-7,TGTGCCAGCATCGAAGCGGGAGTTAGGAACAATGAGCAGTTCTTC,CASIEAGVRNNEQFF
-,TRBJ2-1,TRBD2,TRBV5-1,TGCGCCAGCAGCTCGGGACTAGCGGGAATATACAATGAGCAGTTCTTC,CASSSGLAGIYNEQFF
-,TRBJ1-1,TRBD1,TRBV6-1,TGTGCCAGCAGGCCCTTTGGACAGGCGAACACTGAAGCTTTCTTT,CASRPFGQANTEAFF
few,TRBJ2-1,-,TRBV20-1,TGCAGTGCCCAGGGGGGTAGGCTAGCGGAGTACAATGAGCAGTTCTTC,CSAQGGRLAEYNEQFF
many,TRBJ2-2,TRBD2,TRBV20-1,TGCAGTGCTAGAGATACAGCGGGGGGCTTAACCGGGGAGCTGTTTTTT,CSARDTAGGLTGELFF
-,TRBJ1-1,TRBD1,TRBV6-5,TGTGCCAGCAGTGCCGTGGACAGGAAGGCTTTCTTT,CASSAVDRKAFF
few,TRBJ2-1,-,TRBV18,TGTGCCAGCTCAACAGGGTCCAATGAGCAGTTCTTC,CASSTGSNEQFF
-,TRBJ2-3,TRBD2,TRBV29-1,TGCAGCGTCCCTAGCGGGGTCACAGATACGCAGTATTTT,CSVPSGVTDTQYF
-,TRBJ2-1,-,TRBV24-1,TGTGCCACCAGTGATGGAGCGGAGTACAATGAGCAGTTCTTC,CATSDGAEYNEQFF
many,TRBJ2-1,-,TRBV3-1,TGTGCCAGCAGCCAACGGGGGTCATCGGGTGAGCAGTTCTTC,CASSQRGSSGEQFF
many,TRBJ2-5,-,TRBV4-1,TGCGCCAGCAGCCTGACAGGTATCCAAGAGACCCAGTACTTC,CASSLTGIQETQYF
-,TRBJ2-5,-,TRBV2,TGTGCCAGCAGTGGTGAAGCTCAAGAGACCCAGTACTTC,CASSGEAQETQYF
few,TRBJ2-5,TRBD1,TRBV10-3,TGTGCCATCAGTGATGGGGACAGGACACAGGAGACCCAGTACTTC,CAISDGDRTQETQYF
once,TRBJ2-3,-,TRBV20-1,TGCAGTGCTAGAGGGGGGGGGCTAGCAATCACAGATACGCAGTATTTT,CSARGGGLAITDTQYF
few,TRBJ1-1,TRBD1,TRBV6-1,TGTGCCAGCAGCGAAACGGACAGGGTGCTTAACACTGAAGCTTTCTTT,CASSETDRVLNTEAFF
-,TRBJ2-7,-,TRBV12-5,TGTGCTAGTGGACGGACAGTGATTCCTTACGAGCAGTACTTC,CASGRTVIPYEQYF
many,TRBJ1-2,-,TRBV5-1,TGCGCCAGCAGCTCAGACTATGGCTACACCTTC,CASSSDYGYTF
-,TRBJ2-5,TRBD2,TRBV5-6,TGTGCCAGCACCCATGGGAGGGCTGGGCAAGAGACCCAGTACTTC,CASTHGRAGQETQYF
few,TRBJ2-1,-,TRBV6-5,TGTGCCAGCAGTTACTCCGTTTCCCCCGCGGGAACGACTAAAAATGAGCAGTTCTTC,CASSYSVSPAGTTKNEQFF
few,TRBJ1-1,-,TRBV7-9,TGTGCCAGCAGCTTCACCTCGGGAGGGGTTGGTATCACTGAAGCTTTCTTT,CASSFTSGGVGITEAFF
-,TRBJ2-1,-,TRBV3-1,TGTGCCAGCAGCCAAGGAGTACCTCGAGTTATTGGTGAGCAGTTCTTC,CASSQGVPRVIGEQFF
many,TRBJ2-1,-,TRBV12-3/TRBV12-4,TGTGCCAGCAGTTTATTTGGCAACGGCAATGAGCAGTTCTTC,CASSLFGNGNEQFF
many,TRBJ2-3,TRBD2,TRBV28,TGTGCCAGCAGTTTAGGAGCGGGGGGCAGAGATACGCAGTATTTT,CASSLGAGGRDTQYF
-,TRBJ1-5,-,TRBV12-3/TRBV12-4,TGTGCCAGCAGTTTAGACACCTATAGCAATCAGCCCCAGCATTTT,CASSLDTYSNQPQHF
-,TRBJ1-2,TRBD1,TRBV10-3,TGTGCCATCAGCAGGTTCGCCCCGGGACAGGGCTATGGCTACACCTTC,CAISRFAPGQGYGYTF
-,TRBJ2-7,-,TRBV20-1,TGCAGTGCTACGACGGGCTCGGGCGAGCAGTACTTC,CSATTGSGEQYF
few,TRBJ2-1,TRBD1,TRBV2,TGTGCCAGCGGAGTCAGCCGGGACAGCTCCTACAATGAGCAGTTCTTC,CASGVSRDSSYNEQFF
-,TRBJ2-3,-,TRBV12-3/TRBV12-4,TGTGCCAGCAGTTTCTCGCCCCCCAGGTATACGCAGTATTTT,CASSFSPPRYTQYF
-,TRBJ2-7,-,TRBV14,TGTGCCAGCAGCCAAGCCCCCATGCCCTACGAGCAGTACTTC,CASSQAPMPYEQYF
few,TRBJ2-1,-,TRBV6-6,TGTGCCAGCAGTTACTCTGGGCGGAATGAGCAGTTCTTC,CASSYSGRNEQFF
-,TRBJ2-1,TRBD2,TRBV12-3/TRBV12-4,TGTGCCAGCAGCCTAGGACTAGCTAGATTCGATGAGCAGTTCTTC,CASSLGLARFDEQFF
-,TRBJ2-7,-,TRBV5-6,TGTGCCAGCAGCTTCATCGCGGGGCTAGACGAGCAGTACTTC,CASSFIAGLDEQYF
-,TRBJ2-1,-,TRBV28,TGTGCCAGCAGTTTCTTTGCGGGACTGTACAATGAGCAGTTCTTC,CASSFFAGLYNEQFF